The text below deals with one TCR beta chain. Its antigen is as yet unknown. TCR libraries were built from about 500 ng of total RNA by linear amplification. In the authors' workflow: Four to six healthy donors contributed 60,000 to 80,000 sequenced TCR alpha transcripts. TCRdb re-called the reads with MiXCR, one entry per CDR3 protein. TCRdb assigned the V and J calls; the authors' analysis was not used. This sample has 150,000 to 200,000 distinct CDR3 sequences, with 65% to 80% found just once. The germline V and J ends were trimmed by 4 bases and 0 bases, with 11 bases remaining between them. The CDR3 spans 15 residues. CDR1 SGHNT and CDR2 YYREEE come from the germline V gene (reference sequence). These data are taken from a study of healthy donors' naive CD4 and CD8 T cells. Overall study context: For TCR alpha, new primers spanned all functional IMGT alpha genes. Study observations and caveats: Negatively charged CDR3s marked CD8+ lineage; positively charged CDR3s marked CD4+ lineage. Reportedly, most V and J gene segments showed naive CD4+ versus CD8+ bias.

V is TRBV5-4 and J is TRBJ2-1; D possibly corresponds to TRBD2 (6 bases). Sequences were obtained from naive CD4+ and CD8+ T cells sorted from blood, pooled from several donors. This TCR was recovered from a pool of human donors in good health; the sample pools cells from several healthy donors. This CDR3 is CASSDRDFSYNEQFF. Here the CDR3 DNA reads TGTGCCAGCAGCGATCGGGACTTCTCCTACAATGAGCAGTTCTTC.